This TCR beta chain was identified in a study of T cell responses to AZD1222 COVID-19 vaccine. Produced via immunoSEQ multiplex PCR; TCRdb's table is partial and in-frame only. The table shows about 130,000 clones, with more than 85% occurring only once. Germline values: CDR1 DFQATT, CDR2 SNEGSKA (reference sequence). This CDR3 has 9 residues. The V and J ends lost 4 bases and 5 bases respectively, with 2 bases between them. This TCR derives from an adult in good health. The J gene is TRBJ1-1, the V gene TRBV20-1; the D is unclear. Sequencing used peripheral blood, obtained on day 0 of AZD1222 vaccination. The CDR3, as DNA: TGCAGTGCTAAGACTGAAGCTTTCTTT. This encodes CSAKTEAFF.